The rows below give T cell receptor beta chains drawn from one sample of a study of monozygotic twins with inflammatory bowel disease. TCRdb re-called the 5' RACE reads; every CDR3 protein appears as one record, without DNA. In total, the table holds 200,000 to 250,000 distinct CDR3 sequences. Sequencing was done on a sample of blood. These receptors all stem from a human donor with ulcerative colitis or Crohn's disease, or a healthy co-twin of an affected twin (not recorded which). The CDR3 runs from the conserved cysteine through the conserved F or W. Each record gives: V gene, J gene, CDR3 protein.

v_gene: TRBV18
j_gene: TRBJ2-1
CDR3aa: CAGHSRTGYMDEQFF

v_gene: TRBV4-1
j_gene: TRBJ1-5
CDR3aa: CASSQGGRQYSNQPQHF

v_gene: TRBV6-5
j_gene: TRBJ2-4
CDR3aa: CASSYSTSIAKNIQYF

v_gene: TRBV2
j_gene: TRBJ1-4
CDR3aa: CASRVHEKLFF

v_gene: TRBV4-1
j_gene: TRBJ1-5
CDR3aa: CASSQEEGYQPQHF

v_gene: TRBV29-1
j_gene: TRBJ1-1
CDR3aa: CSVEQGRLGTEAFF

v_gene: TRBV5-6
j_gene: TRBJ2-1
CDR3aa: CASSLATSAYNEQFF

v_gene: TRBV6-1
j_gene: TRBJ2-4
CDR3aa: CASSEQSGVGNIQYF

v_gene: TRBV6-6
j_gene: TRBJ2-3
CDR3aa: CASSLGQAPDTQYF

v_gene: TRBV7-9
j_gene: TRBJ1-1
CDR3aa: CASSLSVAANTEAFF

v_gene: TRBV2
j_gene: TRBJ2-3
CDR3aa: CASSPTSGHTDTQYF

v_gene: TRBV16
j_gene: TRBJ1-1
CDR3aa: CASSQSYGALAFF

v_gene: TRBV10-1
j_gene: TRBJ2-3
CDR3aa: CASSPGLTDTQYF

v_gene: TRBV9
j_gene: TRBJ1-2
CDR3aa: CASSVGSTGVAYGYTF

v_gene: TRBV11-2
j_gene: TRBJ2-7
CDR3aa: CASSSAPGGIYEQYF

v_gene: TRBV7-2
j_gene: TRBJ2-7
CDR3aa: CASSLVGGAPYEQYF

v_gene: TRBV7-8
j_gene: TRBJ2-3
CDR3aa: CASSTRTSGASGTDTQYF

v_gene: TRBV11-3
j_gene: TRBJ2-2
CDR3aa: CASSLGTATGELFF

v_gene: TRBV12-3/TRBV12-4
j_gene: TRBJ1-2
CDR3aa: CASSPLTGTVAGYTF

v_gene: TRBV5-1
j_gene: TRBJ1-3
CDR3aa: CASSSRQGNGSSGNTIYF

v_gene: TRBV27
j_gene: TRBJ1-2
CDR3aa: CASSFRGNYGYTF

v_gene: TRBV28
j_gene: TRBJ1-1
CDR3aa: CASSLKFEAFF

v_gene: TRBV27
j_gene: TRBJ1-5
CDR3aa: CASSPLGTGLDQPQHF

v_gene: TRBV5-1
j_gene: TRBJ2-1
CDR3aa: CASSLLAGTYNEQFF

v_gene: TRBV12-3/TRBV12-4
j_gene: TRBJ2-3
CDR3aa: CVSSLVQSTDTQYF

v_gene: TRBV25-1
j_gene: TRBJ1-2
CDR3aa: CASSESDRSTGYTF

v_gene: TRBV19
j_gene: TRBJ1-5
CDR3aa: CASTQGAGAQPQHF

v_gene: TRBV3-1
j_gene: TRBJ1-5
CDR3aa: CASSQDVNQPQHF

v_gene: TRBV20-1
j_gene: TRBJ2-1
CDR3aa: CSARDSRLAGAREQFF

v_gene: TRBV20-1
j_gene: TRBJ1-3
CDR3aa: CSARDPTDYSGNTIYF

v_gene: TRBV6-5
j_gene: TRBJ1-1
CDR3aa: CASSYSSRLVNTEAFF

v_gene: TRBV2
j_gene: TRBJ2-2
CDR3aa: CASRGTGRNTGELFF

v_gene: TRBV7-9
j_gene: TRBJ1-2
CDR3aa: CASSLAGTEGYTF

v_gene: TRBV7-9
j_gene: TRBJ1-5
CDR3aa: CASSLSNQPQHF

v_gene: TRBV5-1
j_gene: TRBJ1-2
CDR3aa: CASSLAAGDGGYTF

v_gene: TRBV2
j_gene: TRBJ2-2
CDR3aa: CASRDKVRAGAYTGELFF

v_gene: TRBV19
j_gene: TRBJ2-1
CDR3aa: CASSIGGRRSYNEQFF

v_gene: TRBV28
j_gene: TRBJ1-5
CDR3aa: CASSPQGTYSNQPQHF

v_gene: TRBV11-2
j_gene: TRBJ1-1
CDR3aa: CASSLEVTEAFF

v_gene: TRBV5-1
j_gene: TRBJ1-1
CDR3aa: CASSLQTDREAAEAFF